The 25 T cell receptor beta chains listed next were all sequenced from one sample in a study of cytomegalovirus exposure and HLA in healthy donors. The PCR was carried out with 60 Vbeta primers and 13 Jbeta primers. Clones were sequenced by immunoSEQ multiplex PCR, and TCRdb holds only the in-frame ones, with some missing. The table includes 200,000 or so clones, about 80% detected once. The material sequenced was PBMCs. These receptors were taken from a girl aged 10 to 17 in good health and CMV-seronegative.

The chain uses TRBV5-5 and TRBJ1-4; D is uncertain. This CDR3 has 15 residues. CDR1 and CDR2 (germline): SGHKS, YYEKEE (reference sequence). Trimming pared 0 bases from V and 5 bases from J, leaving 11 bases between. CDR3 nucleotide sequence: TGTGCCAGCAGCTTGGTGGAGGGATGGAATGAAAAACTGTTTTTT. Amino acids: CASSLVEGWNEKLFF.

This chain connects TRBV6-4 to TRBJ1-5; 11 bases fit TRBD1. The CDR3 contains 16 residues. V lost 4 bases and J lost 3; bases outside the gene matches: 5. The germline V gene has CDR1 MRHNA and CDR2 SNTAGT. The CDR3 region is CASSGQGQGDNQPQHF. The CDR3 DNA is TGTGCCAGCAGTGGACAGGGACAGGGGGACAATCAGCCCCAGCATTTT.

The CDR3 protein is CASSARLVKREIGCETQYF. CDR3 DNA sequence: TGTGCCAGCAGCGCAAGACTAGTTAAGCGGGAGATCGGGTGTGAGACCCAGTACTTC. This chain uses TRBV9 with TRBJ2-5, with 8 bases fitting TRBD2. V lost 3 bases and J lost 5; bases outside the gene matches: 21. The CDR3 length is 19 residues. Germline loops: CDR1 SGDLS, CDR2 YYNGEE.

The chain employs TRBV6-9 and TRBJ1-2, with D possibly TRBD1 on 5 matching bases. With 1 base removed from V and 7 bases from J, the gap between germline ends came to 10 bases. The CDR3 consists of 13 residues. Germline V lookup: CDR1 MNHGY, CDR2 SVAAGI. Written as DNA, the CDR3 is TGTGCCAGCAGTTATTTCGGGGGTAGTGGCTACACCTTC. This translates into CASSYFGGSGYTF.

The CDR3 region is CASSQDGGVGTGELFF. The CDR3 region has the DNA TGTGCCAGCAGCCAAGATGGGGGGGTGGGCACCGGGGAGCTGTTTTTT. The chain recombines TRBV4-2 with TRBJ2-2, with TRBD2 matching 7 bases. V was clipped by 0 bases and J by 4 bases; unmatched bases: 5. CDR1 and CDR2 from the germline V gene are LGHNA and YNFKEQ. The CDR3 runs 16 residues.

The CDR3 sequence is CASSGEGVGGYTF. The CDR3, as DNA: TGTGCCAGCAGTGGAGAGGGGGTGGGTGGCTACACCTTC. The rearrangement links TRBV6-6 to TRBJ1-2, with TRBD1 as a possible D gene (6 bases). Trimming took off 5 bases at V and 7 bases at J, with 14 bases between the two ends. Germline-derived CDR1 and CDR2 are MNHNY and SVGAGI (reference sequence). The CDR3 sequence is 13 residues long.

V is TRBV6-1 and J is TRBJ1-4; 8 bases line up with TRBD1. CDR3 length: 13 amino acids. The germline gives CDR1 MNHNS, CDR2 SASEGT. J lost 5 bases, V lost 5 bases, and 1 base had no gene match. The chain's CDR3 is CASSQGANEKLFF. The CDR3 nucleotides are TGTGCCAGCAGTCAGGGGGCGAATGAAAAACTGTTTTTT.

This clone was observed a single time. CDR3 residues: CASSQTRGADTQYF. The CDR3 nucleotides read TGTGCCAGCAGTCAGACCCGGGGAGCAGATACGCAGTATTTT. V and J are TRBV6-6 and TRBJ2-3; perhaps TRBD2 as D (5 bases). The CDR3 is 14 amino acids. Germline V gene lookup returns CDR1 MNHNY and CDR2 SVGAGI (reference sequence). Trimming took 5 bases from V and 4 from J, leaving 13 bases between them.

J is TRBJ2-1 and V is TRBV2; 10 positions agree with TRBD2. There are 15 residues in the CDR3. The germline V gene has CDR1 SNHLY and CDR2 FYNNEI. V shed 7 bases, J shed 15 bases, and the junction held 18 bases outside the gene matches. The CDR3 reads CASTEGLAGDSGRFF. CDR3 bases: TGTGCCAGCACCGAGGGGCTAGCGGGAGATTCGGGTAGGTTCTTC.

J is TRBJ1-2 and V is TRBV9; D gene uncertain. The V gene's germline CDR1 is SGDLS and CDR2 YYNGEE. CDR3 length: 14 amino acids. Trimming left V 4 bases short and J 2 bases short, with 12 bases between. CDR3 bases: TGTGCCAGCAGCTCATCCTCGGGGAACTATGGCTACACCTTC. As protein: CASSSSSGNYGYTF.

This chain connects TRBV4-2 to TRBJ2-5, with 15 bases identical to TRBD2. The trim removed 0 bases at V and 1 base at J, leaving 3 bases unmatched. This CDR3 region has 18 residues. In germline, CDR1 is LGHNA, CDR2 YNFKEQ. The CDR3 nucleotides read TGTGCCAGCAGCCAAGAAGGACTAGCGGGGGGGCCCCAAGAGACCCAGTACTTC. Protein sequence: CASSQEGLAGGPQETQYF.

The rearrangement joins TRBV11-2 to TRBJ2-1; 11 nucleotides line up with TRBD2. Germline CDR1 reads SGHAT; CDR2 reads FQNNGV. The CDR3 contains 19 residues. J gave up 3 bases and V 1 base, and 11 bases lay outside the gene matches. CDR3 nucleotide sequence: TGTGCCAGCAGCTTAGTTGGGACTAGCGGCCTCAGCGTCTACAATGAGCAGTTCTTC. Encoded protein: CASSLVGTSGLSVYNEQFF. The whole variable domain, filled in from reference TRBV11-2 and TRBJ2-1, reads EAGVAQSPRYKIIEKRQSVAFWCNPISGHATLYWYQQILGQGPKLLIQFQNNGVVDDSQLPKDRFSAERLKGVDSTLKIQPAKLEDSAVYLCASSLVGTSGLSVYNEQFFGPGTRLTVL.

The chain couples TRBV18 to TRBJ1-1; D possibly corresponds to TRBD1 (6 bases). Per germline, CDR1 KGHSH and CDR2 LQKENI. V shed 2 bases and J shed 4 bases, with 8 bases lying between them. The CDR3 extends over 13 amino acids. CDR3 residues: CASSPIRGTEAFF. Here the CDR3 DNA reads TGTGCCAGCTCACCAATCAGGGGCACTGAAGCTTTCTTT.

The chain joins TRBV5-1 to TRBJ2-3; 11 bases line up with TRBD2. V lost 7 bases to trimming and J lost 3 bases; unmatched junction nucleotides: 13. From germline, CDR1 is SGHRS and CDR2 YFSETQ. CDR3 length: 17 amino acids. The CDR3 protein is CASGEPASGGLTDTQYF. DNA for the CDR3: TGCGCCAGCGGTGAACCGGCTAGCGGGGGGTTAACAGATACGCAGTATTTT.

As regards this clone: Germline is not matched at one junction end, which may reflect a read error. The chain recombines TRBV5-1 with TRBJ1-5; 9 bases are shared with TRBD1. The CDR3 contains 13 residues. Germline V gene data show CDR1 as SGHRS and CDR2 as YFSETQ. Here the CDR3 DNA reads TGCGCCGGCAGCGCGACAGGGGGTCAGCCCCAGCATTTT. Protein product: CAGSATGGQPQHF.

The chain is built from TRBV30 and TRBJ1-4; possibly TRBD1 for D (6 bases). Per the germline V gene, CDR1 is GTSNPN and CDR2 is SVGIG (reference sequence). The CDR3 totals 14 residues. The V end was cut by 1 base, the J end by 8 bases, with 14 bases between. CDR3 region: CAWSAGRGGEKLFF. For the CDR3, the DNA is TGTGCCTGGAGTGCCGGCAGGGGTGGGGAAAAACTGTTTTTT.

This clone is a singleton in its sample. This chain joins TRBV7-3 and TRBJ2-3; no clear D. The CDR3 consists of 16 residues. The V gene's germline CDR1 is SGHTA and CDR2 FQGTGA. V was cut by 1 base and J by 5 bases, with 16 bases left in between. CDR3 protein: CASSLMGSQVGDTQYF. CDR3 in DNA: TGTGCCAGCAGCTTAATGGGTTCGCAGGTAGGAGATACGCAGTATTTT.

The rearrangement uses TRBV27 and TRBJ1-1; no clear D. Germline values: CDR1 MNHEY, CDR2 SMNVEV (reference sequence). The CDR3 sequence is 17 residues long. V was shortened by 0 bases and J by 1 base, with 15 bases between the two germline ends. CDR3 in DNA: TGTGCCAGCAGTTTATCTAGGCCCCCGACGGGGAACACTGAAGCTTTCTTT. Residues: CASSLSRPPTGNTEAFF.

V is TRBV28 and J is TRBJ2-1, with a tentative D call TRBD2 (6 bases). CDR3 length: 15 amino acids. V was clipped by 2 bases and J by 5 bases, with 13 bases between them. Germline lookup yields CDR1 MDHEN and CDR2 SYDVKM. The CDR3 spells CASSLPGSGDNEQFF. The CDR3 DNA follows: TGTGCCAGCAGTTTACCGGGGTCGGGGGACAATGAGCAGTTCTTC. The full variable domain, in which reference TRBV28 and TRBJ2-1 provide the parts outside the CDR3, is DVKVTQSSRYLVKRTGEKVFLECVQDMDHENMFWYRQDPGLGLRLIYFSYDVKMKEKGDIPEGYSVSREKKERFSLILESASTNQTSMYLCASSLPGSGDNEQFFGPGTRLTVL.

V is TRBV25-1 and J is TRBJ2-7, with D possibly being TRBD2 (6 bases). The CDR3 spans 14 residues. V was pared by 3 bases and J by 3 bases, with 12 bases between. The V gene's germline CDR1 is MGHDK and CDR2 SYGVNS. In DNA, the CDR3 is TGTGCCAGCAGTGAGGAGGGGTTCATCTACGAGCAGTACTTC. Protein sequence: CASSEEGFIYEQYF.

The J gene is TRBJ1-1, the V gene TRBV29-1, with a weak D call TRBD1 (6 bases). Germline V CDR1 and CDR2: SQVTM, ANQGSEA. The CDR3 contains 14 residues. Trimming cost V 6 bases and J 0 bases, with 14 bases left between them. The CDR3 loop reads CSVPKGGLNTEAFF. The CDR3 coding sequence is TGCAGCGTACCCAAGGGGGGGTTGAACACTGAAGCTTTCTTT.

This chain joins TRBV18 and TRBJ2-7, with a weak D call TRBD1 (5 bases). Germline V CDR1 and CDR2: KGHSH, LQKENI. V lost 3 bases and J lost 5, with 14 bases in between. The CDR3 has 14 residues. Here the CDR3 DNA reads TGTGCCAGCTCACCCGGCCTAGGGGCTGACGAGCAGTACTTC. It is translated as CASSPGLGADEQYF.

The rearrangement links TRBV5-4 to TRBJ2-6; a weak D match, TRBD2 (6 bases). The CDR3 has 16 amino acids. V was pared by 3 bases and J by 4 bases, with 14 bases between. Germline V lookup: CDR1 SGHNT, CDR2 YYREEE (reference sequence). CDR3 amino acids: CASSWGLSTGANVLTF. CDR3 nucleotides: TGTGCCAGCAGCTGGGGACTCTCTACCGGGGCCAACGTCCTGACTTTC.

This chain connects TRBV4-2 to TRBJ2-2, with TRBD1 identical over 9 bases. Trimming cost V 3 bases and J 7 bases; bases outside gene matches: 0. This CDR3 is 13 amino acids long. Germline V gene sequence: CDR1 LGHNA, CDR2 YNFKEQ. The CDR3 region has the DNA TGTGCCAGCAGCCAGACAGGGGGCGGGGAGCTGTTTTTT. It yields the protein CASSQTGGGELFF.

The chain uses TRBV4-1 and TRBJ2-1; weak D call: TRBD1 (6 bases). This CDR3 is 15 amino acids long. Germline V gene data show CDR1 as MGHRA and CDR2 as YSYEKL. Trimming stripped 0 bases from V and 0 bases from J, with 6 bases between. The DNA for the CDR3 is TGCGCCAGCAGCCAAGACAGGGGCTCCTACAATGAGCAGTTCTTC. Amino acid sequence: CASSQDRGSYNEQFF.